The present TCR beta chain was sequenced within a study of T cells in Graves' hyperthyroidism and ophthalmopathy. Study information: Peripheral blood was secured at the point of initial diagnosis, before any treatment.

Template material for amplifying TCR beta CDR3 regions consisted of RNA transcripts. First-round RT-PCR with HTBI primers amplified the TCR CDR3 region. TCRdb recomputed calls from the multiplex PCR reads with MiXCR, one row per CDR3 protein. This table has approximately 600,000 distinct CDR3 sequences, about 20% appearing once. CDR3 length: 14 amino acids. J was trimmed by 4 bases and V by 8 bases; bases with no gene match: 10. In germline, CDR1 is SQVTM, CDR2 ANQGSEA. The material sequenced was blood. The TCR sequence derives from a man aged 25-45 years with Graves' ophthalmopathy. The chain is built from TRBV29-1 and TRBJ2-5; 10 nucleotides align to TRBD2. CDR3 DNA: TGCAGCCTCCGTCTAGCGGGAGAACGAGAGACCCAGTACTTC. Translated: CSLRLAGERETQYF. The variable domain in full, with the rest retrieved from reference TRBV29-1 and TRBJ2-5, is SAVISQKPSRDICQRGTSLTIQCQVDSQVTMMFWYRQQPGQSLTLIATANQGSEATYESGFVIDKFPISRPNLTFSTLTVSNMSPEDSSIYLCSLRLAGERETQYFGPGTRLLVL.